The 28 T cell receptor beta chains reported below all come from one sample, sequenced in a study of beta chain features in type 1 diabetes. General study findings and limits: Type 1 diabetes patients had moderately but significantly shorter TCRB CDR3s in all four CD4+ subsets.

Of the isolated RNA, all was reverse transcribed, and so the sequenced material was expressed TCRB transcripts. Clones were sequenced by immunoSEQ multiplex PCR, and TCRdb holds only the in-frame ones, with some missing. The sample has 130,000 or so clones; 15% to 20% are singletons. These TCRs' antigens remain unknown. The sequencing sample was made of central memory CD4+ T cells from blood. All receptors derive from a young man with type 1 diabetes.

The V gene is TRBV20-1, the J gene TRBJ2-7; no firm D call. Germline lookup yields CDR1 DFQATT and CDR2 SNEGSKA (reference sequence). The CDR3 contains 11 residues. The V gene lost 3 bases and the J gene lost 6 bases, with 9 bases spanning the gap. CDR3 DNA sequence: TGCAGTGCTAGGCTCGACGGCGAGCAGTACTTC. This sequence encodes CSARLDGEQYF.

The rearrangement links TRBV30 to TRBJ1-6; no firm D call. Trimming removed 2 bases from V and 10 bases from J, with 12 bases in between. Germline V lookup: CDR1 GTSNPN, CDR2 SVGIG (reference sequence). The CDR3 consists of 13 residues. The CDR3 DNA reads as TGTGCCTGGAGTCCGGGTGGGAACTCACCCCTCCACTTT. The encoded protein is CAWSPGGNSPLHF.

This clone was picked up a small number of times. V and J are TRBV5-1 and TRBJ1-1; 7 positions agree with TRBD1. V lost 4 bases and J lost 1; bases outside the gene matches: 4. Per the germline V gene, CDR1 is SGHRS and CDR2 is YFSETQ. The CDR3 has 14 amino acids. The CDR3 DNA is TGCGCCAGCAGCCCCCGGACAGGGAACACTGAAGCTTTCTTT. Its protein product is CASSPRTGNTEAFF.

The CDR3, as DNA: TGTGCCAGCCGCGGGTCAGGAGAGACCCAGTACTTC. This gives the protein CASRGSGETQYF. This chain uses TRBV5-4 with TRBJ2-5; possible D gene TRBD2, 5 bases. Germline V lookup: CDR1 SGHNT, CDR2 YYREEE (reference sequence). Trimming pared 7 bases from V and 4 bases from J, leaving 11 bases between. The CDR3 contains 12 residues.

The gene calls are TRBV2 and TRBJ1-4; possible D gene TRBD1, 6 bases. The CDR3 loop spans 14 amino acids. Between the trimmed V and J ends, which lost 5 bases and 4 bases, there was a span of 11 bases. CDR1 SNHLY and CDR2 FYNNEI come from the germline V gene. CDR3 protein: CASSQDRSNEKLFF. The CDR3 region has the DNA TGTGCCAGCAGTCAGGACAGAAGTAATGAAAAACTGTTTTTT. The whole variable domain, remainder taken from reference TRBV2 and TRBJ1-4, is EPEVTQTPSHQVTQMGQEVILRCVPISNHLYFYWYRQILGQKVEFLVSFYNNEISEKSEIFDDQFSVERPDGSNFTLKIRSTKLEDSAMYFCASSQDRSNEKLFFGSGTQLSVL.

The chain combines TRBV11-2 with TRBJ2-5, with 10 bases aligning to TRBD2. The CDR3 loop spans 16 amino acids. The V gene end was trimmed by 5 bases and the J gene end by 4 bases; junction bases not matched to a gene: 10. In germline, CDR1 is SGHAT, CDR2 FQNNGV. In DNA, the CDR3 is TGTGCCAGCAGCCCCCGTTTGGCTAGCGGGGGAGAGACCCAGTACTTC. Protein product: CASSPRLASGGETQYF.

The sample holds a few counts of this clone. The V and J genes are TRBV9 and TRBJ2-3, with TRBD2 matching over 10 bases. The CDR3 runs to 16 residues. V was clipped by 0 bases and J by 2 bases; unmatched bases: 3. Germline CDR1 is SGDLS and CDR2 is YYNGEE. CDR3 region: CASSVGLAGDTDTQYF. CDR3 nucleotides: TGTGCCAGCAGCGTAGGCCTAGCGGGGGACACAGATACGCAGTATTTT. The full variable domain, with the rest looked up from reference TRBV9 and TRBJ2-3, is DSGVTQTPKHLITATGQRVTLRCSPRSGDLSVYWYQQSLDQGLQFLIQYYNGEERAKGNILERFSAQQFPDLHSELNLSSLELGDSALYFCASSVGLAGDTDTQYFGPGTRLTVL.

This clone was detected a few times. Different DNA sequences within this sample yield the same CDR3. CDR3 nucleotide sequence: TGTGCCAGCAGCTCCCCGACAGGGAACTATGGCTACACCTTC. Amino acid sequence: CASSSPTGNYGYTF. The chain joins TRBV6-5 to TRBJ1-2; 7 nucleotides line up with TRBD1. The V segment lost 6 bases and the J segment 2 bases; nucleotides outside the gene matches: 6. Germline V gene data show CDR1 as MNHEY and CDR2 as SVGAGI. This CDR3 spans 14 amino acids.

This clone was detected a few times. The chain couples TRBV15 to TRBJ2-5, with D possibly being TRBD2 (6 bases). The CDR3 extends over 13 amino acids. Germline-derived CDR1 and CDR2 are LNHNV and YYDKDF (reference sequence). Trimming left V 0 bases short and J 4 bases short, with 6 bases between. CDR3 loop: CATSRDSGETQYF. The CDR3 DNA reads as TGTGCCACCAGCAGAGATAGCGGAGAGACCCAGTACTTC.

The chain's CDR3 is CASSQDRETQYF. CDR3 bases: TGTGCCAGCAGCCAGGACCGGGAGACCCAGTACTTC. The rearrangement links TRBV4-2 to TRBJ2-5, with D uncertain. Germline V lookup: CDR1 LGHNA, CDR2 YNFKEQ. The length of the CDR3 is 12 residues. Trimming pared 3 bases from V and 5 bases from J, leaving 7 bases between.

This clone was seen only a few times. This chain connects TRBV29-1 to TRBJ2-7; D is perhaps TRBD2 (5 bases). There are 12 residues in the CDR3. Germline loops: CDR1 SQVTM, CDR2 ANQGSEA. CDR3 sequence reads: CRPADNGIEQYF. The DNA for the CDR3 is TGCAGACCAGCAGATAACGGGATAGAGCAGTACTTC.

V and J are TRBV6-1 and TRBJ1-2; D is possibly TRBD1 (6 bases). This CDR3 is built from 14 residues. V was pared by 5 bases and J by 1 base, with 11 bases between. CDR1 MNHNS and CDR2 SASEGT come from the germline V gene. This CDR3 is CASSSTGINYGYTF. CDR3 nucleotide sequence: TGTGCCAGCAGTTCTACAGGGATTAACTATGGCTACACCTTC.

The rearrangement joins TRBV30 to TRBJ1-6; D unclear. The V gene's germline CDR1 is GTSNPN and CDR2 SVGIG (reference sequence). Trimming pared 0 bases from V and 9 bases from J, leaving 12 bases between. This CDR3 region has 14 residues. The CDR3 DNA reads TGTGCCTGGAGTGTACAAGGGAGTGGTTCACCCCTCCACTTT. As protein: CAWSVQGSGSPLHF.

The chain recombines TRBV2 with TRBJ2-5; D gene ambiguous. The CDR3 runs to 11 residues. V gave up 8 bases and J gave up 5 bases, with 9 bases separating them. CDR1 is SNHLY and CDR2 is FYNNEI in the germline V gene. CDR3 residues: CASGFSETQYF. The DNA of the CDR3 is TGTGCCAGCGGATTTTCGGAGACCCAGTACTTC.

V is TRBV11-2 and J is TRBJ2-5; 7 nucleotides align to TRBD1. Germline loops: CDR1 SGHAT, CDR2 FQNNGV. J gave up 5 bases and V 8 bases, and 14 bases lay outside the gene matches. The CDR3 length is 15 residues. Here the CDR3 reads CASLQQGHLKETQYF. The CDR3 DNA follows: TGTGCCAGCCTGCAACAGGGGCACCTTAAGGAGACCCAGTACTTC.

The chain links TRBV6-4 to TRBJ1-2; no firm D call. V was pared by 4 bases and J by 3 bases, with 12 bases between. In germline, CDR1 is MRHNA, CDR2 SNTAGT. The CDR3 is 14 residues long. DNA for the CDR3: TGTGCCAGCAGTGCGTCGCGTGATGACTATGGCTACACCTTC. The encoded protein is CASSASRDDYGYTF.

There are a few counts of this clone. The chain carries TRBV4-3 and TRBJ2-1; 7 bases agree with TRBD1. Germline lookup yields CDR1 LGHNA and CDR2 YSLEER. V lost 5 bases, J lost 4 bases, and 20 bases stayed unmatched. This CDR3 has 19 amino acids. The chain's CDR3 is CASSSGRGQVKDRYNEQFF. In DNA, the CDR3 is TGCGCCAGCAGCTCTGGACGAGGACAGGTAAAAGATCGGTACAATGAGCAGTTCTTC.

The rearrangement uses TRBV9 and TRBJ1-6; D unclear. V lost 4 bases and J 7 bases, leaving 18 bases between the germline ends. Germline V lookup: CDR1 SGDLS, CDR2 YYNGEE. CDR3 length: 16 amino acids. Written as DNA, the CDR3 is TGTGCCAGCAGCTCCCCCGAGGGCGCGGGGAATTCACCCCTCCACTTT. Its protein is CASSSPEGAGNSPLHF.

The V and J genes are TRBV27 and TRBJ1-6; TRBD1 matches at 7 bases. The CDR3 extends over 15 amino acids. Germline CDR1 is MNHEY and CDR2 is SMNVEV (reference sequence). Germline trimming cut 2 bases from V and 9 bases from J; bases unmatched to any gene: 7. CDR3 sequence reads: CASSLHRGDGSPLHF. The CDR3 region has the DNA TGTGCCAGCAGTTTACACAGGGGAGATGGTTCACCCCTCCACTTT.

This clone occurred a few times. The V gene is TRBV10-3, the J gene TRBJ2-3, with D uncertain. The CDR3 totals 11 residues. Germline V gene lookup returns CDR1 ENHRY and CDR2 SYGVKD. V lost 11 bases and J lost 0, with 6 bases in between. CDR3 nucleotide sequence: TGTGCCGGCGGAAGCACAGATACGCAGTATTTT. Protein sequence: CAGGSTDTQYF.

This clone turned up a few times. Other DNA sequences of this sample code for an identical CDR3. The chain links TRBV14 to TRBJ1-2; maybe TRBD1 (5 bases). Germline assignment: CDR1 SGHDN and CDR2 FVKESK. CDR3 length: 14 residues. Between the trimmed V and J ends, which lost 0 bases and 4 bases, there was a span of 9 bases. CDR3: CASSQEGGPYGYTF. The CDR3 DNA reads as TGTGCCAGCAGCCAAGAGGGGGGTCCCTATGGCTACACCTTC.

This chain connects TRBV18 to TRBJ1-1; a possible D gene is TRBD1 (5 bases). Looked up from germline, CDR1 is KGHSH and CDR2 is LQKENI. The CDR3 length is 15 residues. Trimming cost V 3 bases and J 2 bases, with 13 bases left between them. CDR3 DNA: TGTGCCAGCTCACCGTTCCAGACAGATAACACTGAAGCTTTCTTT. This encodes CASSPFQTDNTEAFF. Complete variable domain (other parts from reference TRBV18 and TRBJ1-1): NAGVMQNPRHLVRRRGQEARLRCSPMKGHSHVYWYRQLPEEGLKFMVYLQKENIIDESGMPKERFSAEFPKEGPSILRIQQVVRGDSAAYFCASSPFQTDNTEAFFGQGTRLTVV.

Turning to this clone: Just one base apart from a much larger clone, this may be a read error. CDR3 bases: TGTGCCAGCTCACCAAGCGGCTCGCAGCTCTCTGGAAACACCATATATTTT. Translated: CASSPSGSQLSGNTIYF. The rearrangement links TRBV18 to TRBJ1-3; D remains unclear. V shed 2 bases and J shed 0 bases, with 14 bases lying between them. There are 17 residues in the CDR3. Germline CDR1 and CDR2: KGHSH and LQKENI.

This chain joins TRBV5-4 and TRBJ2-1; no reliable D call. The CDR3 sequence is 14 residues long. V was shortened by 6 bases and J by 4 bases, with 14 bases between the two germline ends. Germline V gene sequence: CDR1 SGHNT, CDR2 YYREEE (reference sequence). Here the CDR3 reads CASNTELSYNEQFF. CDR3 nucleotides: TGTGCCAGCAACACGGAACTCTCTTACAATGAGCAGTTCTTC.

The sample holds a few counts of this clone. As DNA, the CDR3 is TGTGCCAGCAGCCCTCGTCCCAATTACAATGAGCAGTTCTTC. This encodes CASSPRPNYNEQFF. The chain carries TRBV7-9 and TRBJ2-1; D is undetermined. CDR3 size: 14 residues. Trimming took 5 bases from V and 4 from J, leaving 12 bases between them. CDR1 and CDR2 from the germline V gene are SEHNR and FQNEAQ (reference sequence).

This clone was detected a few times. The chain recombines TRBV6-5 with TRBJ1-1; D may be TRBD1 (5 bases). CDR3 size: 13 residues. Germline lookup yields CDR1 MNHEY and CDR2 SVGAGI. Here the CDR3 DNA reads TGTCCTACAAGTTTGGGGCGCAACACTGAAGCTTTCTTT. Amino acid sequence: CPTSLGRNTEAFF.

This clone was picked up a small number of times. This chain connects TRBV29-1 to TRBJ2-7, with D unresolved. The CDR3 has 12 amino acids. The V end lost 4 bases, the J end lost 0 bases, and 7 bases lay between the germline ends. Germline lookup yields CDR1 SQVTM and CDR2 ANQGSEA. CDR3 sequence (DNA): TGCAGCGTTGGACATTTCTCCTACGAGCAGTACTTC. Translated, it gives CSVGHFSYEQYF.

The chain recombines TRBV27 with TRBJ2-3; TRBD2 is a possible D gene (7 bases). Germline CDR1 reads MNHEY; CDR2 reads SMNVEV (reference sequence). This CDR3 has 16 amino acids. Between the trimmed V and J ends, which lost 4 bases and 5 bases, there was a span of 19 bases. The CDR3 region is CASSYRGADSGDTQYF. The CDR3 nucleotides read TGTGCCAGCAGTTATCGGGGGGCGGATTCAGGAGATACGCAGTATTTT.